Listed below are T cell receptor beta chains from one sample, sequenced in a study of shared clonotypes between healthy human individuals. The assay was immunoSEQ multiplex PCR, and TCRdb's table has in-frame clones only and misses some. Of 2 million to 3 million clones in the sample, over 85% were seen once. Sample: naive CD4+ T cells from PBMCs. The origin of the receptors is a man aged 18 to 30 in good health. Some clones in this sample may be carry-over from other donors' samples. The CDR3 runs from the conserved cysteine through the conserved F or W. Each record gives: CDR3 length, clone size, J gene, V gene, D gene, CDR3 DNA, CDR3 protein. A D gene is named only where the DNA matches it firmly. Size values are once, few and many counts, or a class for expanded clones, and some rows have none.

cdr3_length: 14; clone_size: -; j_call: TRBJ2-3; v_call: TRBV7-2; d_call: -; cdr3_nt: TGTGCCAGCAGCTTAGCGGGTCGCACAGATACGCAGTATTTT; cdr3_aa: CASSLAGRTDTQYF
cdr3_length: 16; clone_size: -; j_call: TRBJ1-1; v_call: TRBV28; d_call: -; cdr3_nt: TGTGCCAGCAGTTTTTTAAGTGAGGGGCCCAGTGCTGAAGCTTTCTTT; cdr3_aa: CASSFLSEGPSAEAFF
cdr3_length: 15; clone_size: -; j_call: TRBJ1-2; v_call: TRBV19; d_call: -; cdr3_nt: TGTGCCAGTAACCGGCAGAAATCCTCTAACTATGGCTACACCTTC; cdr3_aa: CASNRQKSSNYGYTF
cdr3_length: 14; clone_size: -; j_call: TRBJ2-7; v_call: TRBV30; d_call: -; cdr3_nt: TGTGCCTGGAGTCGGGACTTCCCCCACTACGAGCAGTACTTC; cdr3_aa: CAWSRDFPHYEQYF
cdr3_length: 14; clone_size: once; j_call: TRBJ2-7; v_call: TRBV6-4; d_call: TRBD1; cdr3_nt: TGTGCCAGCGGCTCGGGACAGGCCTCCTACGAGCAGTACTTC; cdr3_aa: CASGSGQASYEQYF
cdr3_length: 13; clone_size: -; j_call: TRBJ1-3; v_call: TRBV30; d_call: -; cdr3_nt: TGTGCCGGAATGAGTAGGACTGGAAACACCATATATTTT; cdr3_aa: CAGMSRTGNTIYF
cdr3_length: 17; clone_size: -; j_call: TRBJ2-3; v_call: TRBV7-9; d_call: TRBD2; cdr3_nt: TGTGCCAGCAGCCCGCCTGGAACTGGGGACTACGGGGATACGCAGTATTTT; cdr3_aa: CASSPPGTGDYGDTQYF
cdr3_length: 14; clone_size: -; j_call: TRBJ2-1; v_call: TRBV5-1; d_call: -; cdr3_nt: TGCGCCAGCAGCTTTTTGACGGGGGACAATGAGCAGTTCTTC; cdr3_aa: CASSFLTGDNEQFF
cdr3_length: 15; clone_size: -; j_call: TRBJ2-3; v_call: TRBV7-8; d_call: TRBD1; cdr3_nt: TGTGCCAGCAGCTCCACCGGGACAGGCACAGATACGCAGTATTTT; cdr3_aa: CASSSTGTGTDTQYF
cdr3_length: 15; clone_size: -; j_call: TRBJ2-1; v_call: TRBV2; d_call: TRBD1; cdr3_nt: TGTGCCAGCAGGCCGGACAGGCCCTCCTACAATGAGCAGTTCTTC; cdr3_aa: CASRPDRPSYNEQFF
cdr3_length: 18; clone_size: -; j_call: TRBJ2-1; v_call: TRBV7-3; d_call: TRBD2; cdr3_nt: TGTGCCAGCAGCCTAAATAGCGGGAGCTTGTTTTCGGACAATGAGCAGTTCTTC; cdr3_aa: CASSLNSGSLFSDNEQFF
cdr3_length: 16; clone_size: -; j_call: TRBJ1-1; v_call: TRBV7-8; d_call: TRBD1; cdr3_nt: TGTGCCAGCAGCCCCCGCGGGACAGCCTTTAGGACTGAAGCTTTCTTT; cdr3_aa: CASSPRGTAFRTEAFF
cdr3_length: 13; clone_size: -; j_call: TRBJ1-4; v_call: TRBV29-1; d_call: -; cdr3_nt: TGCAGCGTTGGGCAGATATTTAATGAAAAACTGTTTTTT; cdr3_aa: CSVGQIFNEKLFF
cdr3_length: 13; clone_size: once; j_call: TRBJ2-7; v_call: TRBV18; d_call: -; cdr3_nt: TGTGCCAGCTCTCAACAGGGACTCTACGAGCAGTACTTC; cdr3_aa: CASSQQGLYEQYF
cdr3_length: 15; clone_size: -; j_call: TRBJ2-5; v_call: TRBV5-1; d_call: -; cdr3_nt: TGCGCCAGCAGCCCCACCCAGCGGATCCAAGAGACCCAGTACTTC; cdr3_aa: CASSPTQRIQETQYF
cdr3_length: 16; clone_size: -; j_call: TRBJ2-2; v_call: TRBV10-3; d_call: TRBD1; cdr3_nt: TGTGCCATCAGTGAAACGGGACAGGGTTTCGCCGGGGAGCTGTTTTTT; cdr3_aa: CAISETGQGFAGELFF
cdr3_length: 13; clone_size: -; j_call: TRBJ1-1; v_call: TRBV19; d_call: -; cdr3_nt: TGTGCCAGTAGTATATCTTACGGCACTGAAGCTTTCTTT; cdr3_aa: CASSISYGTEAFF
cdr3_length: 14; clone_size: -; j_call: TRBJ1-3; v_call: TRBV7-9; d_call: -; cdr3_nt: TGTGCCAGCAGCTTAGCTGTCTCTGGAAACACCATATATTTT; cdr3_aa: CASSLAVSGNTIYF
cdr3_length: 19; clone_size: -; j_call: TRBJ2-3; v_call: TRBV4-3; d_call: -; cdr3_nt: TGCGCCAGCAGCCAAGAAATCTCCGGGACAAGCAACTCTCGAGATACGCAGTATTTT; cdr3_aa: CASSQEISGTSNSRDTQYF
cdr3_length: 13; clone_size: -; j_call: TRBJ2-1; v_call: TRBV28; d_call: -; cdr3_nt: TGTGCCAGCAGTTGGGACGAGAACAATGAGCAGTTCTTC; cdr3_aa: CASSWDENNEQFF
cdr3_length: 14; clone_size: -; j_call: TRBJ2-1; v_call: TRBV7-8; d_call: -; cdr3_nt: TGTGCCAGCAGCGGAGAGCGTTCCTACAATGAGCAGTTCTTC; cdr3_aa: CASSGERSYNEQFF
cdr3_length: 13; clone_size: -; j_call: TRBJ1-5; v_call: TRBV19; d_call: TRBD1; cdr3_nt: TGTGCCAGCGACAGGGGGAGCAATCAGCCCCAGCATTTT; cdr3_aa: CASDRGSNQPQHF
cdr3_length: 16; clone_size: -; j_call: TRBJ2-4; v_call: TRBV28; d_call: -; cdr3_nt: TGTGCCAGCAGTTCACTGAGAGGGCAGGGTTACGGCATTCAGTACTTC; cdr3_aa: CASSSLRGQGYGIQYF
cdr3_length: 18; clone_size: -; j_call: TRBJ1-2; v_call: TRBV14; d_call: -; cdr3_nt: TGTGCCAGCAGCCAAGAGGTACAGAAACGGGACGTAAACTATGGCTACACCTTC; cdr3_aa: CASSQEVQKRDVNYGYTF
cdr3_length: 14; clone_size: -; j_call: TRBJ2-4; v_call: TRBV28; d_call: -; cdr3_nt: TGTGCCAGCAGTTTATTCGGCAGGGGAAGCATTCAGTACTTC; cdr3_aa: CASSLFGRGSIQYF
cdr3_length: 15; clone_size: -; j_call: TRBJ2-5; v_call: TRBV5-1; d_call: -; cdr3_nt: TGCGCCAGCAGCCCGTTTTTGGAGATCCAAGAGACCCAGTACTTC; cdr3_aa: CASSPFLEIQETQYF
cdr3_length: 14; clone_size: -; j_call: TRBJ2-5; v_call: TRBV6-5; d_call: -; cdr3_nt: TGTGCCAGCAGTTACGCGCAATGGGGGCCGACCCAGTACTTC; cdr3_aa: CASSYAQWGPTQYF
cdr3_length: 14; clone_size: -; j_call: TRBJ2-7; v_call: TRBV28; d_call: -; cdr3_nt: TGTGCCAGCAGTTTATCTGGTCAAGCCTACGAGCAGTACTTC; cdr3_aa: CASSLSGQAYEQYF
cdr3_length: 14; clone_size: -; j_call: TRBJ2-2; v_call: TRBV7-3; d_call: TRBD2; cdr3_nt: TGTGCCAGCAGCCTAGGGAGGGGCACCGGGGAGCTGTTTTTT; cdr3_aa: CASSLGRGTGELFF
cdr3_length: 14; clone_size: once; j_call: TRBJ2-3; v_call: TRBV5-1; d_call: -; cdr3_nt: TGCGCCAGCAGCCAAAACATGGGGTCGGATACGCAGTATTTT; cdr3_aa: CASSQNMGSDTQYF
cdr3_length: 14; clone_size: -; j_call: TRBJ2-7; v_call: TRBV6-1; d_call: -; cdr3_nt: TGTGCCAGCAGCCGGGACACCCGCGCCTACGAGCAGTACTTC; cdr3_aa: CASSRDTRAYEQYF
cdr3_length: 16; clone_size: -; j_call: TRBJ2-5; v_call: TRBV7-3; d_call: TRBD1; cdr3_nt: TGTGCCAGCAGCTTATTGGTGGCAGGGGGCTATGAGACCCAGTACTTC; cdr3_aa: CASSLLVAGGYETQYF
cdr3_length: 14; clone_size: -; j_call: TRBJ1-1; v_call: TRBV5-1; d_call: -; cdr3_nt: TGCGCCAGCAGCTTGTCTATCGGGAACACTGAAGCTTTCTTT; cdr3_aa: CASSLSIGNTEAFF
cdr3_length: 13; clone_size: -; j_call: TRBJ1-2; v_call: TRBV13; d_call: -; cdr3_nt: TGTGCCAGCAGCCGGGGGGGCGACTATGGCTACACCTTC; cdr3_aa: CASSRGGDYGYTF
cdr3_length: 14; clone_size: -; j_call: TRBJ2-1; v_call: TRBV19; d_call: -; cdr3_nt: TGTGCCAGTAGTATGACAGACAGATCCAATGAGCAGTTCTTC; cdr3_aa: CASSMTDRSNEQFF
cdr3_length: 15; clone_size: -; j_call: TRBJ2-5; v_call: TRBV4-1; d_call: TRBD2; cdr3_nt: TGCGCCAGCAGCCAGCCGACTAGCGGAAAAGAGACCCAGTACTTC; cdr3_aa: CASSQPTSGKETQYF
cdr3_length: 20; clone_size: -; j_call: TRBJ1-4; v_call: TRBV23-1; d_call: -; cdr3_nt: TGCGCCAGCAGTCAATCCTACCCAGAGGGGGTGAAGCCACATAGTGAAAAACTGTTTTTT; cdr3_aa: CASSQSYPEGVKPHSEKLFF
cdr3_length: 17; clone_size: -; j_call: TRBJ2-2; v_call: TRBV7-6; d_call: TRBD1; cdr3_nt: TGTGCCAGCAGCTGGGACGGACAGGGGTTGAACACCGGGGAGCTGTTTTTT; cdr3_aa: CASSWDGQGLNTGELFF
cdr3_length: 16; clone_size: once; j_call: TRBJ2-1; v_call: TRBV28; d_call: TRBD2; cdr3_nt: TGTGCCAGCAGTCCAGGACTAGCGGGAGGGTACAATGAGCAGTTCTTC; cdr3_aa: CASSPGLAGGYNEQFF
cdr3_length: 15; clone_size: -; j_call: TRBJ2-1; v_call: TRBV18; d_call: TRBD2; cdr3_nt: TGTGCCAGCTCACCTAGACTAGCGGGAGTCAATGAGCAGTTCTTC; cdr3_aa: CASSPRLAGVNEQFF
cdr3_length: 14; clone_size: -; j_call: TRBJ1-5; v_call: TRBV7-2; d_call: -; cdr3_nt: TGTGCCAGCAGCTTCTCACAGGGTGGACAGCCCCAGCATTTT; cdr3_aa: CASSFSQGGQPQHF
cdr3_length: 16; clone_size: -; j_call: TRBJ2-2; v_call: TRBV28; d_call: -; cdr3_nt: TGTGCCAGCAGTCCCGGGGGGCGGGGAAACACCGGGGAGCTGTTTTTT; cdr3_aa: CASSPGGRGNTGELFF
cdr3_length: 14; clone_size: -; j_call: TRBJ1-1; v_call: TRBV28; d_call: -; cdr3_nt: TGTGCCAGCAGCAGGGCCAATCGAGGGACTGAAGCTTTCTTT; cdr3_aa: CASSRANRGTEAFF
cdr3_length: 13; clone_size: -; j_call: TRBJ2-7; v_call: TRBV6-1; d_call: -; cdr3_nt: TGTGCCAGCCGAGGGGCAGGCCGAGGGGAGCAGTACTTC; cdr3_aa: CASRGAGRGEQYF
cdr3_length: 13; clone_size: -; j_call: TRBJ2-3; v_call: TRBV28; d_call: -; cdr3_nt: TGTGCCAGCAGTTTATCCGGGCCAAAAGAGCAGTATTTT; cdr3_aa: CASSLSGPKEQYF
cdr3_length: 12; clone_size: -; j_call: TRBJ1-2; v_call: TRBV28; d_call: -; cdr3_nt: TGTGCCAGCAGCGTACAGAACTATGGCTACACCTTC; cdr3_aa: CASSVQNYGYTF